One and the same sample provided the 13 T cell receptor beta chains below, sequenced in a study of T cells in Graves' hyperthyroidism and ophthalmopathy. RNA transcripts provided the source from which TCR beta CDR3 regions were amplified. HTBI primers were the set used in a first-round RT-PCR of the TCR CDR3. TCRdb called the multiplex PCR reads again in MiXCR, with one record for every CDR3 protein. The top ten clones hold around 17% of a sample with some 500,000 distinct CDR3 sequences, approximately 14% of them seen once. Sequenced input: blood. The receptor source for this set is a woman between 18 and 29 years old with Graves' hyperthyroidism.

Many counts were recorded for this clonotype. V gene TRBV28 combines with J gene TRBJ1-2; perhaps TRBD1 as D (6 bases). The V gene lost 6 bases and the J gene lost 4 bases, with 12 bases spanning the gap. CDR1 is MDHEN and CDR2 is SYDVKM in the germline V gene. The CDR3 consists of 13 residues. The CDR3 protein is CASSPGDVYGYTF. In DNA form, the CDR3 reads TGTGCCAGCAGCCCAGGGGACGTCTATGGCTACACCTTC.

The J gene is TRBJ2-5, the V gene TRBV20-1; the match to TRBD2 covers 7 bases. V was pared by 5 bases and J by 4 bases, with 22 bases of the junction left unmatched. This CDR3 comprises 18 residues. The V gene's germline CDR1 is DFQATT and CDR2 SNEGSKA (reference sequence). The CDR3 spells CSAPGRGGGPQFGETQYF. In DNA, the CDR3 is TGCAGTGCTCCAGGCCGTGGGGGAGGGCCCCAGTTTGGAGAGACCCAGTACTTC.

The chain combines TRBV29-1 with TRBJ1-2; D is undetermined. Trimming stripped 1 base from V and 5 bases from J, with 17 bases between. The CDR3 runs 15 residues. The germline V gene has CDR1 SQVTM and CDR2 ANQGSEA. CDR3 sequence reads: CSVEVGELLPYGYTF. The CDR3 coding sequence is TGCAGCGTTGAAGTAGGAGAGCTTTTACCTTATGGCTACACCTTC.

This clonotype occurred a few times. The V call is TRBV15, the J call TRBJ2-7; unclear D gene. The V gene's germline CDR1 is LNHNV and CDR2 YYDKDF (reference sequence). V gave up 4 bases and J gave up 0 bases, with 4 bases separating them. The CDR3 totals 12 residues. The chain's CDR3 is CATSNVSYEQYV. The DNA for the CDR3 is TGTGCCACCAGCAATGTCTCCTACGAGCAGTACGTC.

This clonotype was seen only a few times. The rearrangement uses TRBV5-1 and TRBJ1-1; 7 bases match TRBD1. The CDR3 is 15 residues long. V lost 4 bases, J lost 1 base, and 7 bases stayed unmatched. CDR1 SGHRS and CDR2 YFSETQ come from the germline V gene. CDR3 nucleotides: TGCGCCAGCAGCGTCTACGGGACAGCGAACACTGAAGCTTTCTTT. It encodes CASSVYGTANTEAFF.

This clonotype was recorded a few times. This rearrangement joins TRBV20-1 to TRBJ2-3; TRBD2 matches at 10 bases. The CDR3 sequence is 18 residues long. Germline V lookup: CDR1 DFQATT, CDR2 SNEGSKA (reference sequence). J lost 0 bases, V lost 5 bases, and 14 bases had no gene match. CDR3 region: CSALPGLAAGVSTDTQYF. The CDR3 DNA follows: TGCAGTGCTCTCCCCGGACTAGCGGCGGGGGTTAGCACAGATACGCAGTATTTT.

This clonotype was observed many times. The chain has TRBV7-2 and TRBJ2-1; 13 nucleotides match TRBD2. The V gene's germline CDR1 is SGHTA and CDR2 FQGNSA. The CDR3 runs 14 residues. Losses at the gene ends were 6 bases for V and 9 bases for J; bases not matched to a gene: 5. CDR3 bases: TGTGCCAGCAGGGGGACTAGCGGGAAGGGTGAGCAGTTCTTC. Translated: CASRGTSGKGEQFF.

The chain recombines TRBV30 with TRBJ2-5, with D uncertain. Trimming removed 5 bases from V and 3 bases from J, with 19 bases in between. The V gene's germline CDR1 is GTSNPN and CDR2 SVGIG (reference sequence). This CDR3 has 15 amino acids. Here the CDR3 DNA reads TGTGCCTGGGCCCCAAGGGCGGCCCCCAAAGAGACCCAGTACTTC. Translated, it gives CAWAPRAAPKETQYF.

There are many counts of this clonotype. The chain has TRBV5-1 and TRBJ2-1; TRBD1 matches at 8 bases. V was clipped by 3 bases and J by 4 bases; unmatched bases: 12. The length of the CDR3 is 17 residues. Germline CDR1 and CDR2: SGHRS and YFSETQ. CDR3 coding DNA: TGCGCCAGCAGCTCAAACCCGGACAGGGTGGGGTACAATGAGCAGTTCTTC. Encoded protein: CASSSNPDRVGYNEQFF.

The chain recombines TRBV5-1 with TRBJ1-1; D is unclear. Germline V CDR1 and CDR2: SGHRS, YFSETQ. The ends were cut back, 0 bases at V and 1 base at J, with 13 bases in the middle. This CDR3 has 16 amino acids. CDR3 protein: CASSLGLSVWNTEAFF. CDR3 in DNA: TGCGCCAGCAGCTTGGGTTTGTCGGTGTGGAACACTGAAGCTTTCTTT. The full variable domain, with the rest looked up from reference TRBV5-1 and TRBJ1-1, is KAGVTQTPRYLIKTRGQQVTLSCSPISGHRSVSWYQQTPGQGLQFLFEYFSETQRNKGNFPGRFSGRQFSNSRSEMNVSTLELGDSALYLCASSLGLSVWNTEAFFGQGTRLTVV.

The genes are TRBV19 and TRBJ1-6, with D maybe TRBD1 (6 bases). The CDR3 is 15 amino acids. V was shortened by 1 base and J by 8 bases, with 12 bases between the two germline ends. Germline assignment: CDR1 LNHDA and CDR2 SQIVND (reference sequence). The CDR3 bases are TGTGCCAGTAGTATAGCAGGGGTGAGGGATTCACCCCTCCACTTT. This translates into CASSIAGVRDSPLHF.

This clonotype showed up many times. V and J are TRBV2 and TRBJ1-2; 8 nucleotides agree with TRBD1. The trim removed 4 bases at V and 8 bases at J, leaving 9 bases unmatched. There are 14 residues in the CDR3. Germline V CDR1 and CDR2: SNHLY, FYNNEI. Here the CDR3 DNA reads TGTGCCAGCAGTGTTGGGCAGGGGGCGAACGGCTACACCTTC. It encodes CASSVGQGANGYTF.

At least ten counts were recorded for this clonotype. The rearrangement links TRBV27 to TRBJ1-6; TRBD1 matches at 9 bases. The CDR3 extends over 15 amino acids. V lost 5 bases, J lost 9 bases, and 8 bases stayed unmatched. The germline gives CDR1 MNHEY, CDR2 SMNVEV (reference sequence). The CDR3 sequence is CASSGRTGDGSPLHF. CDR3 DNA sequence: TGTGCCAGCAGTGGTAGGACAGGGGACGGTTCACCCCTCCACTTT.